The clone carrying this T cell receptor (beta chain) showed up many times. Its antigen remains unknown. CD4+CD45RO+CD25- cells were isolated as memory CD4+ T cells. Germline lookup yields CDR1 SNHLY and CDR2 FYNNEI. The CDR3 runs to 14 residues. V lost 1 base, J lost 2 bases, and 8 bases lay in between. Constant-region reverse primers amplified full-length variable regions, followed by semi-nested Nested Universal Primer A PCR. TCRdb fed the 5' RACE reads into MiXCR, producing one record per CDR3 protein. The repertoire holds 8,000 or so distinct CDR3 sequences, with roughly 36% as singletons. Study-level results: Tumor-infiltrating Treg TCR alpha and beta sequences overlapped most with tumor naive CD4+ T cells, then blood naive. Larger-cohort validation covered only one TCR beta V-J rearrangement.

The source is a female donor with breast cancer. The specimen was tumor-infiltrating memory CD4+ T cells sorted from the breast tumor. Described subset: memory CD4+ T cells, CD4+CD45RO+CD25-. The chain is built from TRBV2 and TRBJ2-5; the D gene is possibly TRBD1 (5 bases). This CDR3 reads CASSEEQGQETQYF. CDR3 in DNA: TGTGCCAGCAGTGAAGAGCAGGGTCAAGAGACCCAGTACTTC.